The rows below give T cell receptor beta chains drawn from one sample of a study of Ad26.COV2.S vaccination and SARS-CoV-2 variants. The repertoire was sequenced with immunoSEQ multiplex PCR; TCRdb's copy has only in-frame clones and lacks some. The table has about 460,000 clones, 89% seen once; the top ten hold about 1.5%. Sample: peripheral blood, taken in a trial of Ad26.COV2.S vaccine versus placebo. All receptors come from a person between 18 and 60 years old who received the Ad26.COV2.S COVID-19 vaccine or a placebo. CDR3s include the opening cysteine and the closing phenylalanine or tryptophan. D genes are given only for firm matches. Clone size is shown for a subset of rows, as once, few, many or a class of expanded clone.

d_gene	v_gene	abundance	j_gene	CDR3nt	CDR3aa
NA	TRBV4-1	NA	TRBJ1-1	TGCGCCAGCAGCCAAGATCCGGCCCGATTTGGTGAGAACACTGAAGCTTTCTTT	CASSQDPARFGENTEAFF
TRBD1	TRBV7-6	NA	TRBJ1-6	TGTGCCAGCAGCTTATCGACAGGGGGCTTGTCACCCCTCCACTTT	CASSLSTGGLSPLHF
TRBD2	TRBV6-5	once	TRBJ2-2	TGTGCCAGCATTAGCGGGAGGGCGCGAACCGGGGAGCTGTTTTTT	CASISGRARTGELFF
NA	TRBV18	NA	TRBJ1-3	TGTGCCAGCTCATCCCGGGCCGGGACACTCCGACCGGGCTCTGGAAACACCATATATTTT	CASSSRAGTLRPGSGNTIYF
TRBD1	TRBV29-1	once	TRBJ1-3	TGCAGCGTTGCGGGACAGGGTCGGGGAAACACCATATATTTT	CSVAGQGRGNTIYF
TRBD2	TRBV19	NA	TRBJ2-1	TGTGCCAGTAGTATTGGCGGGGGGTGGTTCTTCTTC	CASSIGGGWFFF
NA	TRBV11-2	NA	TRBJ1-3	TGTGCCAGCAGCTTGGAACAAGGGCTATTTGGAAACACCATATATTTT	CASSLEQGLFGNTIYF
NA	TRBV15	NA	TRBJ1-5	TGTGCCACCAGCAGTAGGCGGGCCCTCAATCAGCCCCAGCATTTT	CATSSRRALNQPQHF
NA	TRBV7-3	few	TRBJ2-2	TGTGCCAGCAGCTTAATCGCCGCAGGGAGAAAGGCCGGGGAGCTGTTTTTT	CASSLIAAGRKAGELFF
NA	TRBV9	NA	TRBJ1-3	TGTGCCAGCGGCCAGGACTCTGGAAACACCATATATTTT	CASGQDSGNTIYF
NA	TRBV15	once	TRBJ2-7	TGTGCCACCAGCAGAGATCGAGGGAACTACGAGCAGTACTTC	CATSRDRGNYEQYF
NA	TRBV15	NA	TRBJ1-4	TGTGCCACCAGCAGAGGACTGGTGGGGGGCGGAGGTGAAAAACTGTTTTTT	CATSRGLVGGGGEKLFF
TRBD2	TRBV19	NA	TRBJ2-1	TGTGCCAGTAGTGCGGGACTAGCGGTAGGCTACAATGAGCAGTTCTTC	CASSAGLAVGYNEQFF
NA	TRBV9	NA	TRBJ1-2	TGTGCCAGCAGCGGCTATCTAGCGACGGGACCTGGCTACACCTTC	CASSGYLATGPGYTF
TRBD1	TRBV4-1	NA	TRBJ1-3	TGCGCCAGCAGCCACCCGGGACAGATCTCTGGAAACACCATATATTTT	CASSHPGQISGNTIYF
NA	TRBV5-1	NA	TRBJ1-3	TGCGCCAGCAGCTTGCAACCGTCCTCTGGAAACACCATATATTTT	CASSLQPSSGNTIYF
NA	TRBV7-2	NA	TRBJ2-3	TGTGCCAGCAGCTTATCCAGGGACGATACGCAGTATTTT	CASSLSRDDTQYF
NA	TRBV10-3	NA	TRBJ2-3	TGTGCCATCAGTGAGTCGGGCTCTTACCGGAATACGCAGTATTTT	CAISESGSYRNTQYF
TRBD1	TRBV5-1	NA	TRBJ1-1	TGCGCCAGCAGCACCAGGGGGCGGATGAACACTGAAGCTTTCTTT	CASSTRGRMNTEAFF
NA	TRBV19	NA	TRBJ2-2	TGTGCCAGTAGTATGTCAGGCGGGGAGCTGTTTTTT	CASSMSGGELFF
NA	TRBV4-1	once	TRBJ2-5	TGCGCCAGCAGCCAAGCGGGGCGTAGGGAGACCCAGTACTTC	CASSQAGRRETQYF
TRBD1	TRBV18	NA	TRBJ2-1	TGTGCCAGCTCACCCCGCCGACTCGGGACAGGGGGCCCCCTAGACTACAATGAGCAGTTCTTC	CASSPRRLGTGGPLDYNEQFF
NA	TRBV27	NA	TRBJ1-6	TGTGCCAGCAGTTACGGGACATTTAATTCACCCCTCCACTTT	CASSYGTFNSPLHF
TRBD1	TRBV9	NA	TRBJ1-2	TGTGCCAGCAGCACCACAGGGGGACCCCCTAACTATGGCTACACCTTC	CASSTTGGPPNYGYTF
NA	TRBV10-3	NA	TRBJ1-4	TGTGCCATCAGAGGCACAACTAATGAAAAACTGTTTTTT	CAIRGTTNEKLFF
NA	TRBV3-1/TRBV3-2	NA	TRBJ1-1	TGTGCCAGCAGCCAAGGCACAGCGAACACTGAAGCTTTCTTT	CASSQGTANTEAFF
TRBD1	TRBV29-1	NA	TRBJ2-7	TGCAGCGCCCGACAGGGGGCGAGGTACGAGCAGTACTTC	CSARQGARYEQYF
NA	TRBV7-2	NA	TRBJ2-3	TGTGCCAGCAGCTTATTATCGGCAGATACGCAGTATTTT	CASSLLSADTQYF
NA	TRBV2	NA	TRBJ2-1	TGTGCCAGCAGTATAATAGGGGGGACGGAGGCCTACAATGAGCAGTTCTTC	CASSIIGGTEAYNEQFF
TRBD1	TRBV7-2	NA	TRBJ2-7	TGTGCCAGCAGCTCCCGACAGGGTTCCTACGAGCAGTACTTC	CASSSRQGSYEQYF
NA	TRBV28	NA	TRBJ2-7	TGTGCCAGCAGTCCCCCTGGAGCGCCGAGCTCCTACGAGCAGTACTTC	CASSPPGAPSSYEQYF
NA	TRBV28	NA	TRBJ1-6	TGTGCCAGCAATAGCGGGGGGCAGAATTCACCCCTCCACTTT	CASNSGGQNSPLHF
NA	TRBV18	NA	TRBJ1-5	TGTGCCAGCTCCCAAAACCGGGACGGACCCAATCAGCCCCAGCATTTT	CASSQNRDGPNQPQHF
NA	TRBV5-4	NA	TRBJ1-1	TGTGCCAGCAGCTTGCGGAGGGGGAACACTGAAGCTTTCTTT	CASSLRRGNTEAFF
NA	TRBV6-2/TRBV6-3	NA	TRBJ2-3	TGTGCCAGCAGCCTAGACGGGGGCCTCACAGATACGCAGTATTTT	CASSLDGGLTDTQYF
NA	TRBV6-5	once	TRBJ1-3	TGTGCCAGCAGGGACGGTGACTTCTCTGGAAACACCATATATTTT	CASRDGDFSGNTIYF
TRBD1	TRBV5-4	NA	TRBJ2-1	TGTGCCAGCAGCTTTAAGGGACAGGGTAAGAATGAGCAGTTCTTC	CASSFKGQGKNEQFF
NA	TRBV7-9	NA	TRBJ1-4	TGTGCCAGCAGCTTTCAGGGTAGGAATCGTAATGAAAAACTGTTTTTT	CASSFQGRNRNEKLFF
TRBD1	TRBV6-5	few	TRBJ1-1	TGTGCCAGCAGTCTAACAGGGGGGCACACTGAAGCTTTCTTT	CASSLTGGHTEAFF
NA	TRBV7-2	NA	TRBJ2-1	TGTGCCAGCAGCGGACGAGGGGGCTCCTACAATGAGCAGTTCTTC	CASSGRGGSYNEQFF
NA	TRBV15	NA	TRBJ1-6	TGTGCCACCAGCAGAGATGGTGTTTTGCGGGGTAGAGAGGATTCACCCCTCCACTTT	CATSRDGVLRGREDSPLHF
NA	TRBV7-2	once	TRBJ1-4	TGTGCCAGCAGCCCCCTAAAAGAGGCGTTTTTT	CASSPLKEAFF
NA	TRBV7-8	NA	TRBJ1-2	TGTGCCAGCAGCTTAAATGGGGCACAGCTGAGCTGCACCTTC	CASSLNGAQLSCTF
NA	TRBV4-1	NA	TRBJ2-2	TGCGCCAGCAGCCAAGCGTTACCATCCGGGGAGCTGTTTTTT	CASSQALPSGELFF
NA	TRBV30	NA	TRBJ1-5	TGTGCCTGGAGTTATACAGAAAATCAGCCCCAGCATTTT	CAWSYTENQPQHF
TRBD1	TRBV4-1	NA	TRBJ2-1	TGCGCCAGCAGCCAAGAACCTATACCGGGACAGGGCTTACGTGTCTACAATGAGCAGTTCTTC	CASSQEPIPGQGLRVYNEQFF
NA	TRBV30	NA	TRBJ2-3	TGTGCCTGGAGTCTCGTCACAGATACGCAGTATTTT	CAWSLVTDTQYF